One and the same sample provided the 6 T cell receptor beta chains below, sequenced in a study of blood T cells in healthy people across ages. With a J-beta primer mix and a sample-barcoded 5' primer, a second PCR ran roughly 7 to 11 cycles. TCRdb ran MiXCR on the 5' RACE reads and lists one entry per CDR3 protein. The sample yields about 1.1 million distinct CDR3 sequences, 30% to 40% seen once. The sample was blood. Receptors were obtained from a man younger than 35 in good health.

The chain employs TRBV4-3 and TRBJ2-2, with D perhaps matching TRBD1 (5 bases). V was clipped by 3 bases and J by 0 bases, with 8 bases between them. The CDR3 contains 15 residues. CDR1 and CDR2 (germline): LGHNA, YSLEER. CDR3 protein: CASSQEGANTGELFF. As DNA, the CDR3 is TGCGCCAGCAGCCAGGAAGGGGCGAACACCGGGGAGCTGTTTTTT.

About this clonotype itself: Mismatch with germline at one junction end may stem from a read error. V is TRBV10-3 and J is TRBJ2-7, with D possibly matching TRBD1 (6 bases). From germline, CDR1 is ENHRY and CDR2 SYGVKD. The CDR3 loop spans 13 amino acids. CDR3 DNA: TGTACCATCAGTGAGGACAGATCCTACGAGCAGTACTTC. As protein: CTISEDRSYEQYF.

In regard to this clonotype: The junction and the germline gene differ at one end; a read error may be behind it. The rearrangement uses TRBV6-1 and TRBJ2-3; TRBD1 or TRBD2 may be the D gene (5 bases each). The CDR3 runs 19 residues. The germline V gene has CDR1 MNHNS and CDR2 SASEGT. The CDR3 loop reads CVSSEISGARGSRTDTQYF. In DNA, the CDR3 is TGTGTCAGCAGTGAAATTAGTGGGGCTCGAGGGTCGAGGACAGATACGCAGTATTTT.

This clonotype was seen more than once but under ten times. The V gene is TRBV6-1, the J gene TRBJ2-1, with TRBD2 matching over 9 bases. Germline CDR1 and CDR2: MNHNS and SASEGT. Losses at the gene ends were 7 bases for V and 4 bases for J; bases not matched to a gene: 17. The CDR3 spans 18 residues. CDR3 region: CASTSLGKLAGAYNEQFF. Here the CDR3 DNA reads TGTGCCAGCACCAGCCTGGGGAAATTAGCGGGGGCGTACAATGAGCAGTTCTTC.

V is TRBV7-9 and J is TRBJ1-2; 8 positions agree with TRBD1. The CDR3 is made up of 19 amino acids. V trimming: 2 bases; J trimming: 7 bases; junction bases outside the gene matches: 21. CDR1 is SEHNR and CDR2 is FQNEAQ in the germline V gene (reference sequence). In DNA, the CDR3 is TGTGCCAGCAGCTTATGTACGAAGGAGGGCGGGACAGGTCCGTGTGGCTACACCTTC. This translates into CASSLCTKEGGTGPCGYTF.

This clonotype was counted between two and nine times. The chain combines TRBV6-6 with TRBJ1-1; the D is unclear. Germline V gene data show CDR1 as MNHNY and CDR2 as SVGAGI (reference sequence). V lost 0 bases and J lost 5, with 13 bases in between. CDR3 length: 15 amino acids. The CDR3 DNA reads as TGTGCCAGCAGTTACTCGCGGGTTTTGGGAACTGAAGCTTTCTTT. Amino acids: CASSYSRVLGTEAFF.